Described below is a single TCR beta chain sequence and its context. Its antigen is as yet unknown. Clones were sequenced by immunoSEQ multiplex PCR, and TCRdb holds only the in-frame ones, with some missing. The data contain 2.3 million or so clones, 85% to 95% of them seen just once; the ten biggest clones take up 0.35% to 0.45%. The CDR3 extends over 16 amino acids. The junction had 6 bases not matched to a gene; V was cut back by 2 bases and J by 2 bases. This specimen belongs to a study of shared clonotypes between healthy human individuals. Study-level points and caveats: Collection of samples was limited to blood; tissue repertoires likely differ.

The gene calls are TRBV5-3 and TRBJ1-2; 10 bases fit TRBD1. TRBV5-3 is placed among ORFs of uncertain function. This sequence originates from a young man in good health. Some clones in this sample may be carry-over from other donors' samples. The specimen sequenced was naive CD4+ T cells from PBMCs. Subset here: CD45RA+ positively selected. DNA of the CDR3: TGTGCCAGAAGCTTCTTGCGGACAGGGGGAAACTATGGCTACACCTTC. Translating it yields CARSFLRTGGNYGYTF.